The clone carrying this T cell receptor beta chain was detected ten times or more. The target antigen is unknown. The data originate from a study of T-cell memory formation after mild COVID-19. Study-wide background: TCR clusters were mostly donor specific.

5'RACE primed from the constant segment yielded TCR alpha and TCR beta cDNA libraries bearing sample barcodes and UMIs. From the 5' RACE reads, TCRdb called clonotypes with MiXCR, one entry per CDR3 protein. The sample has under 90,000 distinct CDR3 sequences, approximately 15% seen once. With 0 bases clipped from V and 5 bases from J, the junction kept 6 bases outside the gene matches. The CDR3 loop spans 15 amino acids. Looked up from germline, CDR1 is SGHRS and CDR2 is YFSETQ. Overall study findings and caveats: Clones shrinking between day 15 and 85 showed a balanced CD4/CD8 split, and those that grew later tilted toward CD4+.

The TCR sequence derives from an adult woman who had mild COVID-19 (a few samples of this study predate the infection). Cell type and time point are not known. The sample taken for sequencing was PBMCs or a T cell subset sorted from them (not recorded which). This chain uses TRBV5-1 with TRBJ2-7, with 9 nucleotides matching TRBD2. The CDR3 spells CASSLALAGEDEQYF. The CDR3 DNA sequence: TGCGCCAGCAGCTTGGCCTTAGCGGGAGAGGACGAGCAGTACTTC.